Each of the 2 T cell receptor beta chains below was sequenced from the same sample in a study of blood T cell repertoires in COVID-19. The table came from immunoSEQ multiplex PCR; TCRdb's copy has only in-frame clones and leaves some out. Among 150,000 to 200,000 clones, roughly 84% were seen once, and the ten largest hold around 7%. The sequenced sample was PBMCs or T cells enriched from blood (not recorded which). The source is a woman between 50 and 59 years old who had recovered from COVID-19.

The chain has TRBV6-5 and TRBJ2-3; 9 positions match TRBD2. Germline-derived CDR1 and CDR2 are MNHEY and SVGAGI. There are 15 residues in the CDR3. V lost 5 bases, J lost 2 bases, and 5 bases stayed unmatched. As DNA, the CDR3 is TGTGCCAGCAGTCTAGCGGGAATTGTCACAGATACGCAGTATTTT. The encoded protein is CASSLAGIVTDTQYF.

V gene TRBV7-2 combines with J gene TRBJ1-4; D remains unclear. CDR3 length equals 15 residues. Between the trimmed V and J ends, which lost 1 base and 7 bases, there was a span of 13 bases. The germline gives CDR1 SGHTA, CDR2 FQGNSA. Written as DNA, the CDR3 is TGTGCCAGCAGCTTAGGAGTCTCCCGGGGTGAAAAACTGTTTTTT. It yields the protein CASSLGVSRGEKLFF.